This note documents a single TCR beta chain sequence. Indicated time point: blood 4 weeks post-SBRT, at nephrectomy. Treatment in this sample: 15 Gy SBRT to primary tumor, nephrectomy 4 weeks later. After SBRT, blood was collected at 2 and 4 weeks, plus baseline. The repertoire was sequenced with immunoSEQ multiplex PCR; TCRdb's copy has only in-frame clones and lacks some. The sample carries 140,000 to 150,000 clones, 70% to 90% recorded once. This record belongs to a study of radiation and T cells in renal cell carcinoma. The CDR3 consists of 15 residues. Per germline, CDR1 SGDLS and CDR2 YYNGEE. Trimming at V came to 0 bases and at J to 0 bases, leaving 2 bases not matched to a gene.

The sample was blood, taken from a patient whose treatment included radiotherapy and nephrectomy. V usage is TRBV9 and J usage is TRBJ2-7; the match to TRBD2 covers 8 bases. This TCR derives from a woman in her fifties or sixties with renal cell carcinoma. The CDR3 DNA follows: TGTGCCAGCAGCGTAGTGGCGGGGGGCTCCTACGAGCAGTACTTC. Translated: CASSVVAGGSYEQYF.